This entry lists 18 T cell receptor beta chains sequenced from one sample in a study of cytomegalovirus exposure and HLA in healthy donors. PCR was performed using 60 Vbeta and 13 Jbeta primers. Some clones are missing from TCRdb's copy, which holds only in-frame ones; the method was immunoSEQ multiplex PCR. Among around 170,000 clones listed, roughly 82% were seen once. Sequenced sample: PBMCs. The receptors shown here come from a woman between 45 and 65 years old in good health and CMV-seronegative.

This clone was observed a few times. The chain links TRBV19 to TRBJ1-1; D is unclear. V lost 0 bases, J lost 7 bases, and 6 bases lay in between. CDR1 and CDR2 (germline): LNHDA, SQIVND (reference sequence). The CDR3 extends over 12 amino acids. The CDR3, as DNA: TGTGCCAGTAGTATAGAGAGGAGTGAAGCTTTCTTT. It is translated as CASSIERSEAFF.

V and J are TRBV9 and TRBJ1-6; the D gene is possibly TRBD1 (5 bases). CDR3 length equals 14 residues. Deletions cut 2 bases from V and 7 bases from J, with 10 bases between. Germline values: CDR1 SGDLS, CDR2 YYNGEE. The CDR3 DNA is TGTGCCAGCAGCGTTTCCGGGGGAAATTCACCCCTCCACTTT. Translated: CASSVSGGNSPLHF.

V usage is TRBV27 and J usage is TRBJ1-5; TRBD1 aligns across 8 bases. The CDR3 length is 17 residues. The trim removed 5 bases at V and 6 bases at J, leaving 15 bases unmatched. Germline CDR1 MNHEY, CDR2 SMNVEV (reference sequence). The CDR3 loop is CASSPQGTGRWGQPQHF. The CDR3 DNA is TGTGCCAGCAGTCCTCAAGGGACAGGTCGGTGGGGTCAGCCCCAGCATTTT.

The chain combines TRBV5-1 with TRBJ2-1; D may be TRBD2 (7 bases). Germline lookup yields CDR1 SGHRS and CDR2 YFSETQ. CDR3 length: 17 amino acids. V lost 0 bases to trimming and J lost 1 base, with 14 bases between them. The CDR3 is CASSLAKGGGSYNEQFF. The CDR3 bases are TGCGCCAGCAGCTTGGCCAAAGGGGGAGGGTCCTACAATGAGCAGTTCTTC.

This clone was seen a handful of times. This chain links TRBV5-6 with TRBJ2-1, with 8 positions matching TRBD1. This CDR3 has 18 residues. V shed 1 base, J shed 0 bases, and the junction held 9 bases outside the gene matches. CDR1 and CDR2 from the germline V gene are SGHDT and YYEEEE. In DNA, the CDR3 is TGTGCCAGCAGCTTGTATGGCCAGGGGGCCCCCTCCTACAATGAGCAGTTCTTC. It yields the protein CASSLYGQGAPSYNEQFF.

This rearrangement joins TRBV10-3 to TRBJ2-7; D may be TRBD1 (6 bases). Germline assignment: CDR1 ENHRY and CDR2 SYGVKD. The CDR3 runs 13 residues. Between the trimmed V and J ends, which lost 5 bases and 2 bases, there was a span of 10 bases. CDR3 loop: CAISWDTTYEQYF. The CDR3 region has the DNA TGTGCCATCAGTTGGGACACCACCTACGAGCAGTACTTC.

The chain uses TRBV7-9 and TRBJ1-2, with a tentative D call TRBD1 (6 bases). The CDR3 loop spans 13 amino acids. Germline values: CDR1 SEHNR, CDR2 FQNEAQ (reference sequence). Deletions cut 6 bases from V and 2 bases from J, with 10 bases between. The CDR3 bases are TGTGCCAGCAGAGCAGGGGTCAACTATGGCTACACCTTC. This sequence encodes CASRAGVNYGYTF.

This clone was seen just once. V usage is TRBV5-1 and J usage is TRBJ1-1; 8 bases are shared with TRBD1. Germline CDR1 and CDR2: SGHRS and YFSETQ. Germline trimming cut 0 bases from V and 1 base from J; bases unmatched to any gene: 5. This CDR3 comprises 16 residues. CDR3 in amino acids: CASSLAQGAGNTEAFF. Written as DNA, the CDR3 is TGCGCCAGCAGCTTGGCTCAGGGGGCGGGGAACACTGAAGCTTTCTTT.

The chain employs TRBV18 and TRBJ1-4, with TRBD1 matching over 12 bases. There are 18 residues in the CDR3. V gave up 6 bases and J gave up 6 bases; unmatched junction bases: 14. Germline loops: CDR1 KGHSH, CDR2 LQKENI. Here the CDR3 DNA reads TGTGCCAGCTCGTCCAGACTGGGACAGGGGGCGGGCGATGAAAAACTGTTTTTT. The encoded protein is CASSSRLGQGAGDEKLFF.

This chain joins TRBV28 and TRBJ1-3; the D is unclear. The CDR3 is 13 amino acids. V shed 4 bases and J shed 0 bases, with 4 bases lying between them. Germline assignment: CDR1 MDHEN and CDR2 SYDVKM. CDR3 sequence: CASSSFSGNTIYF. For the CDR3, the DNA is TGTGCCAGCAGTTCCTTCTCTGGAAACACCATATATTTT.

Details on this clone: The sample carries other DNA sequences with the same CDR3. CDR3 loop: CASSLRQGGGYTF. CDR3 sequence (DNA): TGTGCCAGCAGCTTAAGACAGGGTGGTGGCTACACCTTC. This chain connects TRBV7-3 to TRBJ1-2; TRBD1 aligns across 7 bases. The junction had 3 bases not matched to a gene; V was cut back by 1 base and J by 7 bases. Germline-derived CDR1 and CDR2 are SGHTA and FQGTGA. CDR3 length: 13 residues.

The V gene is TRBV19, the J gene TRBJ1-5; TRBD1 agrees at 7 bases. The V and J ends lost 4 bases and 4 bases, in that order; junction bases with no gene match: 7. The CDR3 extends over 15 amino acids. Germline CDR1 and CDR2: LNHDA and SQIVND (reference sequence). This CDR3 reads CASSTPGQPNQPQHF. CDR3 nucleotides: TGTGCCAGTAGTACCCCGGGACAGCCTAATCAGCCCCAGCATTTT.

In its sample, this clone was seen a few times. CDR3 coding DNA: TGTGCCAGCAGTAAGGGGGCTCCAGATACGCAGTATTTT. Translated, it gives CASSKGAPDTQYF. V is TRBV28 and J is TRBJ2-3; 7 bases are shared with TRBD1. V shed 5 bases, J shed 4 bases, and the junction held 3 bases outside the gene matches. CDR1 is MDHEN, CDR2 SYDVKM, per germline. The CDR3 has 13 residues.

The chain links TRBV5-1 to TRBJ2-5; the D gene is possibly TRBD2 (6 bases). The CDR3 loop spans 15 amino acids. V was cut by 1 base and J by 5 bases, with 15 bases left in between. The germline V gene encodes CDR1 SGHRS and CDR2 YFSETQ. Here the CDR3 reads CASSLIPTGAETQYF. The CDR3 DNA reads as TGCGCCAGCAGCTTGATTCCGACGGGAGCGGAGACCCAGTACTTC.

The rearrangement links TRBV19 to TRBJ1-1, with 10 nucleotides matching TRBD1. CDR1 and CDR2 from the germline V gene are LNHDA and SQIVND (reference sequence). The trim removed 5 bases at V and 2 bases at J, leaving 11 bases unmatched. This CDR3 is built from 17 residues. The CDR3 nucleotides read TGTGCCAGTAGTTCGACCGGGACAGGGGCGCTCAACACTGAAGCTTTCTTT. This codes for CASSSTGTGALNTEAFF. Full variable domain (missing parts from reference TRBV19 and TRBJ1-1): DGGITQSPKYLFRKEGQNVTLSCEQNLNHDAMYWYRQDPGQGLRLIYYSQIVNDFQKGDIAEGYSVSREKKESFPLTVTSAQKNPTAFYLCASSSTGTGALNTEAFFGQGTRLTVV.

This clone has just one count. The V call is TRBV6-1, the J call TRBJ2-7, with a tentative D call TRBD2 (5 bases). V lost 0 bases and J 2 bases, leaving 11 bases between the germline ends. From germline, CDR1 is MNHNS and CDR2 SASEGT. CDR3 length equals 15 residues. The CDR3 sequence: CASSEAGRAAYEQYF. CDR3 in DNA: TGTGCCAGCAGTGAAGCGGGAAGAGCGGCCTACGAGCAGTACTTC.

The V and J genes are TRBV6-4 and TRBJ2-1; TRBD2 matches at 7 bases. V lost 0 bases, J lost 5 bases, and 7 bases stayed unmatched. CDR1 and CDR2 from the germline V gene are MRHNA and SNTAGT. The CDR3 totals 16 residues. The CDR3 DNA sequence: TGTGCCAGCAGTGACTCAATGGCTAGCGGCAACAATGAGCAGTTCTTC. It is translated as CASSDSMASGNNEQFF.

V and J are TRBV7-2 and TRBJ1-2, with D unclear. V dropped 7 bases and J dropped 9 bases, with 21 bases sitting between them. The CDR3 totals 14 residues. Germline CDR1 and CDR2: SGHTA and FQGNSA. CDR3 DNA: TGTGCCAGCACCCCCTGGGGTCGGGGAGGCAGCTACACCTTC. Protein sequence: CASTPWGRGGSYTF.